This entry features one T cell receptor (beta chain) sequence. This sample was included in a study of blood T cell repertoires in COVID-19. Original processing notes: Amplification with reference gene primers provided the estimates of nucleated cell counts. Repertoires were generated with immunoSEQ multiplex PCR, while TCRdb's copy carries only in-frame clones and drops some. V and J calls and clone size are copied from that table; D and trimming were computed from the DNA. The table has 150,000 to 200,000 clones, approximately 90% seen once. The TCR comes from a woman in her 70s with COVID-19, enrolled during active disease. The sample was peripheral blood.

CDR3 residues: CASSQDEGQGTSPLHF. CDR3 in DNA: TGTGCCAGCAGCCAAGATGAGGGACAGGGTACGTCACCCCTCCACTTT. The genes are TRBV3-1 (or the pseudogene TRBV3-2) and TRBJ1-6; 9 bases line up with TRBD1. Germline CDR1 is LGHDT and CDR2 is YNNKEL (reference sequence). The CDR3 is 16 residues long. V trimming: 0 bases; J trimming: 10 bases; junction bases outside the gene matches: 7.